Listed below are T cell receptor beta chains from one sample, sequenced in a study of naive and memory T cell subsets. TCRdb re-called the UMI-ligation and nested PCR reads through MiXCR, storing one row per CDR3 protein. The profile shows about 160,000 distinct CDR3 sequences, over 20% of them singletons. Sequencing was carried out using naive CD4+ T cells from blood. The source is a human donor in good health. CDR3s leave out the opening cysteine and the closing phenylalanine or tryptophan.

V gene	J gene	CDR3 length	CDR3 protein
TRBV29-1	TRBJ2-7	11	SVGRGQGYEQY
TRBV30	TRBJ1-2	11	AWSVGGRQGYT
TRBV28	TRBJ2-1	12	ASRRGSSYNEQF
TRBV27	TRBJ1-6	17	ASSPGTGGSGIYISPLH
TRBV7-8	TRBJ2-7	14	ASSSAGQGVFYEQY
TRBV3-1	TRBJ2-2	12	ASRTLIDTGELF
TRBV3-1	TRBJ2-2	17	ASSHPWGLAGTNTGELF
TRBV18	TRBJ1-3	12	ASSPNFAGNTIY
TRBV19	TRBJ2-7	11	ASSQVTDYEQY
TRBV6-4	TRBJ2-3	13	ASSDSALPTDTQY
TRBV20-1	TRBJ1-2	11	SARDDRGRGYT
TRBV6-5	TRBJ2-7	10	ASSFQGVEQY
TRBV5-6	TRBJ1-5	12	ASTVTGYNQPQH
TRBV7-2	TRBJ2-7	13	ASSLGRQGPYEQY
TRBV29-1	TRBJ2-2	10	SAGEVTGELF
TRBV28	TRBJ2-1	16	ASSLDSSGSRSYNEQF
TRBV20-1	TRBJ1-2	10	SAKGDNYGYT
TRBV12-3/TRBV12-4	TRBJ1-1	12	ASSIYGINTEAF
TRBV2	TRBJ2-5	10	ASSVWQETQY
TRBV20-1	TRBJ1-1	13	SARPHRRPNTEAF
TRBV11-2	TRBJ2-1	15	ASRGMGGLFSYNEQF
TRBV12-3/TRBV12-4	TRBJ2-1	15	ASSLLSRVAGLSEQF
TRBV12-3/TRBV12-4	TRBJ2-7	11	ASSLPTGPEQY
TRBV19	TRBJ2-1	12	ASTPLGSYNEQF
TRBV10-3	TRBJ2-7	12	AISAFGVQYEQY
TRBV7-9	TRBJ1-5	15	ASSLALTDDSSQPQH
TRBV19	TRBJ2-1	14	ASSIVGFDPYNEQF
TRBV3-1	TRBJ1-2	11	ASSPWTGYGYT
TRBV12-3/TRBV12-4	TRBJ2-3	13	ASSPLRDRGDTQY
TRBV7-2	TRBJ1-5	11	ASSFAWVQPQH
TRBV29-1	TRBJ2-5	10	SVDDPRETQY
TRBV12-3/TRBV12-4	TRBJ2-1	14	ASSLGQGITYNEQF
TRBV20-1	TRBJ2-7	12	SAQPRGRAYEQY
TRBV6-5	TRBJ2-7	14	ASSYSKAGGSGEQY
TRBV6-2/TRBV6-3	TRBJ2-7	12	ASSYWQGASEQY
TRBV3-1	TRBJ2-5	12	ASSHPTGVKTQY
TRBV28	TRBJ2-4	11	ASTGAAKNIQY
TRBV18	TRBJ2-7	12	ASSTGTSYYEQY
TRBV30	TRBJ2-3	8	AWSVGTQY
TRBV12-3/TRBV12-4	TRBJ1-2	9	ASSTGPVFT